These 13 T cell receptor beta chains originate from one sample sequenced in a study of CD8+CD57+ T cells in acquired aplastic anemia (dated by TCRdb to 2016 to 2019). The patients picked for sequencing were ones in whom flow cytometry had shown an expansion of CD8+CD57+ cells. The sequencer listed for this sample is Illumina HiSeq 2000. Genomic DNA was used as template for profiling of TCR beta VDJ combinations and CDR3 sequences. The public reads were run again by TCRdb, first through fastp at Q25 and then through MiXCR, and only productive beta chains were kept. Each entry merges the rows of one CDR3 protein and shows their most common DNA and genes. This sample comprises a few hundred thousand distinct CDR3 sequences, less than 60% of them detected only once. The ten most abundant clones make up approximately 20% of the sample. Sample: sorted CD4+, CD8+, or CD8+CD57+ T cells (not recorded which) from PBMCs. The receptors here all came from a human donor with aplastic anemia.

V is TRBV6-1 and J is TRBJ1-3; no clear D gene. V was cut by 2 bases and J by 0 bases, with 8 bases left in between. Germline loops: CDR1 MNHNS, CDR2 SASEGT. The length of the CDR3 is 15 residues. The CDR3: CASSEFLISGNTIYF. The CDR3 nucleotides read TGTGCCAGCAGTGAATTTCTGATCTCTGGAAACACCATATATTTT.

This clonotype was seen only a few times. The V gene is TRBV6-1, the J gene TRBJ1-1; 11 nucleotides align to TRBD1. Unmatched junction bases numbered 8, after V lost 5 bases and J lost 3 bases. This CDR3 has 16 residues. Germline lookup yields CDR1 MNHNS and CDR2 SASEGT. The CDR3 bases are TGTGCCAGCAGTTTTGGGACAGGGGGGAGGGACACTGAAGCTTTCTTT. It encodes CASSFGTGGRDTEAFF.

As DNA, the CDR3 is TGTGCCAGCAGCCCGGAGAGGGGCGGGACAGTATCCTCTGGAAACACCATATATTTT. Its translation: CASSPERGGTVSSGNTIYF. This chain joins TRBV7-8 and TRBJ1-3; 7 bases align to TRBD1. The V gene end was trimmed by 5 bases and the J gene end by 0 bases; junction bases not matched to a gene: 16. The CDR3 contains 19 residues. CDR1 is SGHVS, CDR2 FQNEAQ, per germline.

This clonotype was counted many times. The gene calls are TRBV5-1 and TRBJ1-3; TRBD1 matches 9 bases. The CDR3 extends over 17 amino acids. With 0 bases clipped from V and 6 bases from J, the junction kept 10 bases outside the gene matches. CDR1 is SGHRS, CDR2 YFSETQ, per germline. The CDR3 is CASSLALAGQGVNTIYF. The CDR3 region has the DNA TGCGCCAGCAGCTTGGCCCTTGCGGGACAGGGTGTAAACACCATATATTTT.

A single count supports this clonotype. This may be a read error, as it is one base from a much larger clone. The chain employs TRBV7-2 and TRBJ2-7, with TRBD1 matching over 7 bases. Germline V gene data show CDR1 as SGHTA and CDR2 as FQGNSA. The CDR3 is 15 residues long. CDR3 DNA: TGCGCCAGCAGCTTGAAGGGACAGCGAGTCTACGAGCAGTACTTC. Protein: CASSLKGQRVYEQYF.

This clonotype was recorded at least ten times. This rearrangement joins TRBV2 to TRBJ1-6; possibly TRBD1 for D (5 bases). V was clipped by 4 bases and J by 15 bases, with 16 bases between them. The CDR3 is 13 residues long. Germline CDR1 is SNHLY and CDR2 is FYNNEI. CDR3 loop: CASSGRDRYHLHF. The CDR3 DNA is TGTGCCAGCAGTGGCCGGGACCGTTATCACCTCCACTTT.

The chain joins TRBV7-9 to TRBJ2-7, with 10 bases lining up with TRBD2. The CDR3 is 16 amino acids. From germline, CDR1 is SEHNR and CDR2 FQNEAQ (reference sequence). Losses at the gene ends were 2 bases for V and 4 bases for J; bases not matched to a gene: 8. CDR3 in amino acids: CASSLTQEREGYEQYF. The CDR3 DNA reads TGTGCCAGCAGCTTAACCCAGGAGCGGGAGGGGTACGAGCAGTACTTC.

As concerns this clonotype: A much larger clonotype is one base distant, so this may be a read error. The rearrangement uses TRBV5-5 and TRBJ1-1; 11 nucleotides match TRBD1. The germline V gene has CDR1 SGHKS and CDR2 YYEKEE (reference sequence). CDR3 length equals 15 residues. The CDR3 sequence is CASSGQGAPNTVAFF. In DNA form, the CDR3 reads TGTGCCAGCAGTGGACAGGGGGCGCCGAACACTGTAGCTTTCTTT. Complete variable domain (other parts from reference TRBV5-5 and TRBJ1-1): DAGVTQSPTHLIKTRGQQVTLRCSPISGHKSVSWYQQVLGQGPQFIFQYYEKEERGRGNFPDRFSARQFPNYSSELNVNALLLGDSALYLCASSGQGAPNTVAFFGQGTRLTVV.

This chain links TRBV7-3 with TRBJ2-7, with a possible D match to TRBD2 (5 bases). The CDR3 covers 16 residues. CDR1 and CDR2 from the germline V gene are SGHTA and FQGTGA. V lost 2 bases and J 7 bases, leaving 21 bases between the germline ends. The CDR3 here is CASSLEVAHSGNEQYF. The CDR3 bases are TGTGCCAGCAGCTTAGAGGTAGCCCACTCCGGGAATGAGCAGTACTTC.

This clonotype was observed a few times. The chain carries TRBV7-2 and TRBJ2-1; D could derive from TRBD1 or TRBD2 (6 bases each). The ends were cut back, 1 base at V and 6 bases at J, with 7 bases in the middle. Germline loops: CDR1 SGHTA, CDR2 FQGNSA. The CDR3 is 13 amino acids. In nucleotides, the CDR3 is TGTGCCAGCAGCTTAGAGGGGGGCAATGAGCAGTTCTTC. Protein: CASSLEGGNEQFF.

With regard to this clonotype: A much bigger clone sits one base away, suggesting this may be a read error. Given the absence of the conserved phenylalanine or tryptophan at the CDR3 end, a read error is likely. J is TRBJ1-5 and V is TRBV12-3 or TRBV12-4; D gene ambiguous. The CDR3 has 15 amino acids. Trimming left V 6 bases short and J 2 bases short, with 14 bases between. DNA of the CDR3: TGTGCCAGCAGCCCTCAGGAGGCGGGCAATCAGCCCCAGCATCTT. Its protein product is CASSPQEAGNQPQHL.

This clonotype was found many times. CDR3 region: CASSRGQGGNTEAFF. The CDR3 region has the DNA TGTGCCAGTAGTAGGGGACAGGGAGGAAACACTGAAGCTTTCTTT. The V gene is TRBV19, the J gene TRBJ1-1; 9 positions match TRBD1. V lost 4 bases, J lost 2 bases, and 5 bases stayed unmatched. This CDR3 contains 15 residues. Germline V gene data show CDR1 as LNHDA and CDR2 as SQIVND (reference sequence).

As regards this clonotype: This could be a read error, since a much larger clone is one nucleotide away. The chain has TRBV10-3 and TRBJ1-6; D ambiguous. Germline V CDR1 and CDR2: ENHRY, SYGVKD. CDR3 length: 16 residues. CDR3 loop: CASSYSTGETDSPLHF. The CDR3 DNA sequence: TGTGCCAGCAGTTACTCGACTGGGGAGACTGATTCACCCCTCCACTTT.